These 23 T cell receptor beta chains share one sample of origin, sequenced in a study of human T cells and chemical hapten exposure. MiXCR was run by TCRdb on the RACE reads, yielding one entry per CDR3 protein. The table lists 300,000 to 450,000 distinct CDR3 sequences, 4.8% of them singletons. Time point in this sample: patch test 1, 2 weeks after DPC sensitization. The treatment here: therapeutic diphenylcyclopropenone sensitization with weekly scalp DPC. Sequencing used whole blood, obtained in connection with sensitization to the hapten diphenylcyclopropenone (DPC). The source is a woman in her 50s with alopecia areata. Some clones in this sample may be carry-over from other donors' samples.

This clonotype was seen more than once but under ten times. This rearrangement joins TRBV13 to TRBJ2-7; D not certain. The germline V gene has CDR1 PRHDT and CDR2 FYEKMQ (reference sequence). Trimming shortened V by 8 bases and J by 0 bases, and 14 bases separated the two germline ends. The CDR3 is made up of 14 amino acids. The CDR3 region is CASRERTSSYEQYF. The CDR3 coding sequence is TGTGCCAGCCGCGAGCGTACCAGCTCCTACGAGCAGTACTTC.

The sample holds a few counts of this clonotype. The chain joins TRBV18 to TRBJ1-6; the D gene is possibly TRBD1 (5 bases). V lost 2 bases and J lost 8, with 7 bases in between. This CDR3 spans 13 amino acids. Per germline, CDR1 KGHSH and CDR2 LQKENI. The CDR3 spells CASSPGADSPLHF. CDR3 nucleotide sequence: TGTGCCAGCTCACCAGGGGCTGATTCACCCCTCCACTTT.

This clonotype has at least ten counts. The chain links TRBV7-2 to TRBJ2-1, with TRBD2 identical over 15 bases. This CDR3 has 16 residues. Germline CDR1 and CDR2: SGHTA and FQGNSA. Germline trimming cut 5 bases from V and 9 bases from J; bases unmatched to any gene: 8. CDR3 in amino acids: CASSRTSGGAVGEQFF. CDR3 coding DNA: TGTGCCAGCAGCCGGACTAGCGGGGGGGCAGTGGGTGAGCAGTTCTTC.

At least ten counts were recorded for this clonotype. The chain recombines TRBV7-2 with TRBJ1-2, with D possibly matching TRBD1 (6 bases). Germline CDR1 is SGHTA and CDR2 is FQGNSA. Trimming removed 5 bases at V and 2 bases at J, with 12 bases between. CDR3 length: 14 residues. In nucleotides, the CDR3 is TGTGCCAGCAGCCCCCGGACAGAGAACTATGGCTACACCTTC. The encoded protein is CASSPRTENYGYTF.

Ten or more counts support this clonotype. This chain joins TRBV7-2 and TRBJ1-5; 11 positions match TRBD1. The CDR3 totals 15 residues. The J segment lost 6 bases and the V segment lost 2 bases, leaving 3 bases of the junction unmatched. Looked up from germline, CDR1 is SGHTA and CDR2 is FQGNSA. As DNA, the CDR3 is TGTGCCAGCAGCTTATGGACAGGGGGCAGTCAGCCCCAGCATTTT. Its protein product is CASSLWTGGSQPQHF.

J is TRBJ2-3 and V is TRBV12-5, with TRBD2 identical over 8 bases. Germline CDR1 and CDR2: LGHNT and FRNRAP. The CDR3 sequence is 16 residues long. Trimming took 2 bases from V and 4 from J; bases not matched to a gene: 8. CDR3 DNA: TGTGCTAGTGGTTTGATCGTCGGGGGGGCCCCAGATACGCAGTATTTT. This sequence encodes CASGLIVGGAPDTQYF.

In this sample, this clonotype turned up many times. The chain combines TRBV10-3 with TRBJ2-7; TRBD2 is a possible D gene (5 bases). Germline CDR1 ENHRY, CDR2 SYGVKD. The CDR3 runs to 13 residues. Trimming left V 6 bases short and J 2 bases short, with 11 bases between. The CDR3 loop is CAISDGKTYEQYF. The CDR3 DNA reads as TGTGCCATCAGCGACGGGAAGACCTACGAGCAGTACTTC.

As concerns this clonotype: This sequence may be a read error, since a much larger clone differs from it by one base. The V and J genes are TRBV7-8 and TRBJ1-2, with 9 bases lining up with TRBD1. The CDR3 is 17 residues long. The junction had 13 bases not matched to a gene; V was cut back by 5 bases and J by 3 bases. Germline CDR1 is SGHVS and CDR2 is FQNEAQ. CDR3 sequence (DNA): TGTGCCAGCAGCCCATACCAGCCTACAGGGGGCTACTATGGCTACACCTTC. Translated: CASSPYQPTGGYYGYTF.

This clonotype has at least ten counts. This sequence joins TRBV7-8 and TRBJ1-1; tentatively, D is TRBD1 (6 bases). The CDR3 is made up of 14 amino acids. V was pared by 3 bases and J by 1 base, with 9 bases between. From germline, CDR1 is SGHVS and CDR2 FQNEAQ. As DNA, the CDR3 is TGTGCCAGCAGCTTGATGGGGGCGAACACTGAAGCTTTCTTT. This translates into CASSLMGANTEAFF. The full variable domain, in which reference TRBV7-8 and TRBJ1-1 provide the parts outside the CDR3, is GAGVSQSPRYKVAKRGQDVALRCDPISGHVSLFWYQQALGQGPEFLTYFQNEAQLDKSGLPSDRFFAERPEGSVSTLKIQRTQQEDSAVYLCASSLMGANTEAFFGQGTRLTVV.

This clonotype was seen ten or more times. The chain recombines TRBV3-1 with TRBJ2-3; D is possibly TRBD1 or TRBD2 (5 bases each). This CDR3 is 14 amino acids long. CDR1 LGHDT and CDR2 YNNKEL come from the germline V gene (reference sequence). Deletions cut 0 bases from V and 6 bases from J, with 10 bases between. The DNA of the CDR3 is TGTGCCAGCAGCCAAGATTGGGGGTCCGATACGCAGTATTTT. It is translated as CASSQDWGSDTQYF.

The chain links TRBV11-2 to TRBJ2-5, with TRBD1 as a possible D gene (6 bases). V dropped 5 bases and J dropped 2 bases, with 9 bases sitting between them. The CDR3 sequence is 13 residues long. Germline assignment: CDR1 SGHAT and CDR2 FQNNGV. The CDR3 loop reads CASSIGQQETQYF. In DNA form, the CDR3 reads TGTGCCAGCAGCATAGGACAGCAAGAGACCCAGTACTTC.

This clonotype was seen at least ten times. The chain has TRBV20-1 and TRBJ1-2, with D possibly matching TRBD1 (5 bases). The germline V gene has CDR1 DFQATT and CDR2 SNEGSKA (reference sequence). Between the trimmed V and J ends, which lost 0 bases and 8 bases, there was a span of 16 bases. CDR3 length: 14 residues. Written as DNA, the CDR3 is TGCAGTGCTAGAGAGGCCCTAAGAGGGGACGGCTACACCTTC. This sequence encodes CSAREALRGDGYTF.

The chain links TRBV7-6 to TRBJ1-3, with 7 bases fitting TRBD1. Germline assignment: CDR1 SGHVS and CDR2 FNYEAQ. Losses at the gene ends were 3 bases for V and 4 bases for J; bases not matched to a gene: 3. This CDR3 is 14 amino acids long. The CDR3 nucleotides are TGTGCCAGCAGCTTTGGGGGACAGGGAAACACCATATATTTT. Its protein is CASSFGGQGNTIYF.

In its sample, this clonotype was seen many times. The V gene is TRBV7-9, the J gene TRBJ2-7; 13 bases are shared with TRBD2. CDR1 and CDR2 (germline): SEHNR, FQNEAQ (reference sequence). The CDR3 consists of 15 residues. The ends lost 5 bases at V and 5 bases at J; junction bases unmatched: 6. CDR3 sequence (DNA): TGTGCCAGCAGCACTCGACTAGCGGGAGGCGACGAGCAGTACTTC. Its protein product is CASSTRLAGGDEQYF.

This clonotype has a handful of counts. The chain carries TRBV11-3 and TRBJ2-2; weak D call: TRBD1 (7 bases). The germline gives CDR1 SGHNT, CDR2 YENEEA. Trimming took 6 bases from V and 2 from J, leaving 16 bases between them. CDR3 length: 16 amino acids. Here the CDR3 reads CASSRAGQINTGELFF. The CDR3 coding sequence is TGTGCCAGCAGTCGCGCGGGACAGATCAACACCGGGGAGCTGTTTTTT.

This clonotype was recorded many times. The rearrangement joins TRBV6-1 to TRBJ1-5, with D uncertain. The CDR3 sequence is 16 residues long. Germline CDR1 is MNHNS and CDR2 is SASEGT. V lost 3 bases to trimming and J lost 2 bases, with 14 bases between them. The CDR3 sequence is CASSEGFWGGNQPQHF. In DNA form, the CDR3 reads TGTGCCAGCAGTGAGGGGTTTTGGGGAGGCAATCAGCCCCAGCATTTT.

This clonotype has ten or more counts. The CDR3 region has the DNA TGCAGCGTCCCATCCGGGGGCGCGAGGGGCTACACCTTC. Protein: CSVPSGGARGYTF. The chain is built from TRBV29-1 and TRBJ1-2, with D possibly TRBD1 on 6 matching bases. There are 13 residues in the CDR3. Per germline, CDR1 SQVTM and CDR2 ANQGSEA. Trimming stripped 6 bases from V and 8 bases from J, with 19 bases between. The full variable domain, its missing parts supplied by reference TRBV29-1 and TRBJ1-2, is SAVISQKPSRDICQRGTSLTIQCQVDSQVTMMFWYRQQPGQSLTLIATANQGSEATYESGFVIDKFPISRPNLTFSTLTVSNMSPEDSSIYLCSVPSGGARGYTFGSGTRLTVV.

The chain carries TRBV6-5 and TRBJ2-7, with 11 nucleotides matching TRBD2. V was clipped by 2 bases and J by 4 bases; unmatched bases: 4. This CDR3 spans 15 amino acids. CDR1 is MNHEY, CDR2 SVGAGI, per germline. CDR3 sequence (DNA): TGTGCCAGCAGTTACGAGGCTAGCGGGAGGTACGAGCAGTACTTC. Protein sequence: CASSYEASGRYEQYF.

This clonotype was counted between two and nine times. This chain links TRBV18 with TRBJ2-5; D tentatively reads TRBD1 or TRBD2 (5 bases each). Germline CDR1 and CDR2: KGHSH and LQKENI. The germline V and J ends were trimmed by 8 bases and 4 bases, with 14 bases remaining between them. The CDR3 spans 13 residues. The CDR3 DNA follows: TGTGCCAGCACCCAAAACGGGGCAGAGACCCAGTACTTC. This encodes CASTQNGAETQYF.

This clonotype was counted a few times. The genes are TRBV7-8 and TRBJ2-4, with D unresolved. Per germline, CDR1 SGHVS and CDR2 FQNEAQ. Trimming removed 1 base at V and 0 bases at J, with 16 bases between. This CDR3 has 18 residues. The CDR3 region is CASSLGGGIALAKNIQYF. The CDR3 nucleotides read TGTGCCAGCAGCTTAGGGGGTGGCATAGCCTTAGCCAAAAACATTCAGTACTTC. The full variable domain, its missing parts supplied by reference TRBV7-8 and TRBJ2-4, is GAGVSQSPRYKVAKRGQDVALRCDPISGHVSLFWYQQALGQGPEFLTYFQNEAQLDKSGLPSDRFFAERPEGSVSTLKIQRTQQEDSAVYLCASSLGGGIALAKNIQYFGAGTRLSVL.

This clonotype was seen repeatedly, ten times or more. This sequence joins TRBV18 and TRBJ1-6; D gene uncertain. Germline V CDR1 and CDR2: KGHSH, LQKENI. V was trimmed by 1 base and J by 0 bases, leaving 4 bases between them. The CDR3 contains 15 residues. CDR3 region: CASSPQSSYNSPLHF. In DNA, the CDR3 is TGTGCCAGCTCACCACAGAGCTCCTATAATTCACCCCTCCACTTT.

The chain links TRBV5-1 to TRBJ1-2, with 8 nucleotides matching TRBD1. Germline V CDR1 and CDR2: SGHRS, YFSETQ. The CDR3 runs 17 residues. V shed 0 bases and J 0 bases; nucleotides not matched to a gene: 7. The chain's CDR3 is CASSLGTGLSPNYGYTF. The DNA for the CDR3 is TGCGCCAGCAGCTTGGGGACAGGGCTCTCCCCTAACTATGGCTACACCTTC.

This clonotype was detected a few times. This chain joins TRBV10-3 and TRBJ2-1; the match to TRBD1 covers 10 bases. Germline V CDR1 and CDR2: ENHRY, SYGVKD. The CDR3 consists of 14 residues. V gave up 6 bases and J gave up 8 bases; unmatched junction bases: 7. This chain's CDR3 is CAIRRGTGEDEQFF. CDR3 DNA sequence: TGTGCCATCAGGAGGGGGACAGGGGAGGATGAGCAGTTCTTC.